This is a list of T cell receptor beta chains from one sample in a study of cytomegalovirus exposure and HLA in healthy donors. Assay used: immunoSEQ multiplex PCR; TCRdb lists only in-frame clones, some missing. The sample holds around 150,000 clones, 90% to 95% seen once. Sequencing used PBMCs. These receptors came from a man between 18 and 35 years old in good health and CMV-seronegative. Both conserved end residues are part of each CDR3. D genes are given only for firm matches. Clone size is stated in some rows and not others, as once, few, many or a class when expanded.

J | size | V | D | DNA | CDR3
TRBJ1-2 | - | TRBV28 | - | TGTGCCAGCACCACGACGGGGGGCGGGTACTATGGCTACACCTTC | CASTTTGGGYYGYTF
TRBJ2-1 | - | TRBV15 | TRBD2 | TGTGCCACCAGCGCCTTACGGACTAGCGGGTATTACAATGAGCAGTTCTTC | CATSALRTSGYYNEQFF
TRBJ1-1 | once | TRBV5-1 | - | TGCGCCAGCAGCTTGGGTCCAGGGCCGAACACTGAAGCTTTCTTT | CASSLGPGPNTEAFF
TRBJ2-5 | once | TRBV29-1 | - | TGCAGCGTTGGCACCCGGGGGGAGACCCAGTACTTC | CSVGTRGETQYF
TRBJ2-2 | - | TRBV7-3 | - | TGTGCCAGCAGCCCAGAACTAGTCGCGAACACCGGGGAGCTGTTTTTT | CASSPELVANTGELFF
TRBJ2-1 | - | TRBV4-1 | TRBD2 | TGCGCCAGCAGCCAACTCTTCGGGAGGGTTTCGTTCTTC | CASSQLFGRVSFF
TRBJ2-1 | - | TRBV10-1 | TRBD1 | TGCGCCAGCAGTGAGGGCCAACAGGGGGTCAATGAGCAGTTCTTC | CASSEGQQGVNEQFF
TRBJ2-2 | once | TRBV30 | TRBD1 | TGTGCCGGGGACAGGTTAGCGAACACCGGGGAGCTGTTTTTT | CAGDRLANTGELFF
TRBJ2-5 | - | TRBV9 | - | TGTGCCAGCAGCGTCGGTAACTTGCGGGCGTTCCAAGAGACCCAGTACTTC | CASSVGNLRAFQETQYF
TRBJ2-7 | - | TRBV7-9 | - | TGTGCCAGCAGCATCTTGGGGGCTCCCTACGAGCAGTACTTC | CASSILGAPYEQYF
TRBJ1-1 | - | TRBV5-4 | TRBD1 | TGTGCCAGCAGCTTGGGGACAGGGTTTGGCACTGAAGCTTTCTTT | CASSLGTGFGTEAFF
TRBJ2-3 | - | TRBV15 | TRBD2 | TGTGCCACCAGCACACCACTAGCGCAGCAGTATTTT | CATSTPLAQQYF
TRBJ2-6 | - | TRBV10-3 | TRBD1 | TGTGCCGTAGCCGGGACAGGGGGCGCGAGGGCCAACGTCCTGACTTTC | CAVAGTGGARANVLTF
TRBJ2-2 | - | TRBV7-2 | - | TGTGCCAGCAGGGTGAAAACGGTGAACACCGGGGAGCTGTTTTTT | CASRVKTVNTGELFF
TRBJ1-2 | - | TRBV5-4 | - | TGTGCCAGCAGCCCGCCGGGTGGCTATGGCTACACCTTC | CASSPPGGYGYTF
TRBJ2-1 | - | TRBV14 | TRBD1 | TGTGCCAGCAGCCAAGGGGGACAGGGATCCTACAATGAGCAGTTCTTC | CASSQGGQGSYNEQFF
TRBJ1-6 | - | TRBV6-5 | TRBD1 | TGTGCCAGCAACCGGGACAGGGATAATTCACCCCTCCACTTT | CASNRDRDNSPLHF
TRBJ2-1 | - | TRBV2 | - | TGTGCCAGCAGTGAACGGGATGAGCAGTTCTTC | CASSERDEQFF
TRBJ2-1 | once | TRBV29-1 | TRBD1 | TGCAGCGTTGAAGATCGTGACAGGGGCTACAATGAGCAGTTCTTC | CSVEDRDRGYNEQFF
TRBJ1-4 | - | TRBV7-9 | - | TGTGCCAGCAGCTTACCGGGTGCAACTAATGAAAAACTGTTTTTT | CASSLPGATNEKLFF
TRBJ1-4 | - | TRBV10-3 | - | TGTGCCATCAGTGTAGAAGGGGGAGCAACTAATGAAAAACTGTTTTTT | CAISVEGGATNEKLFF
TRBJ2-5 | - | TRBV27 | - | TGTGCCAGCAGTTTATGGGCAGGGGCTCAAGAGACCCAGTACTTC | CASSLWAGAQETQYF
TRBJ2-1 | - | TRBV15 | TRBD2 | TGTGCCACCAGCGCCCGTGGTGGAGCGGGATACAATGAGCAGTTCTTC | CATSARGGAGYNEQFF
TRBJ2-2 | - | TRBV28 | TRBD2 | TGTGCCAGCAGCCTTGCGGCGGGAGGGACCCGGGAGCTGTTTTTT | CASSLAAGGTRELFF
TRBJ1-2 | - | TRBV7-9 | TRBD1 | TGTGCCAGCAGCTTGTGGGATACAGGGGCCGCGTTTGGCTACACCTTC | CASSLWDTGAAFGYTF
TRBJ2-7 | - | TRBV5-4 | TRBD2 | TGTGCCAGCAGCCGACCGACTAGCGACCTCCCCTACGAGCAGTACTTC | CASSRPTSDLPYEQYF
TRBJ2-1 | - | TRBV4-3 | TRBD2 | TGCGCCAGCAGCCAGAACTTCGGACTAGCGGTAAAGAATGAGCAGTTCTTC | CASSQNFGLAVKNEQFF
TRBJ2-2 | - | TRBV5-1 | - | TGCGCCAGCAGCGGGGGGGCGCCCACCGGGGAGCTGTTTTTT | CASSGGAPTGELFF
TRBJ2-1 | once | TRBV4-1 | TRBD2 | TGCGCCAGCAGCCAACCAAAGACTAGCGGGGGGAGAAACAATGAGCAGTTCTTC | CASSQPKTSGGRNNEQFF
TRBJ2-1 | - | TRBV5-6 | TRBD2 | TGTGCCAGCAGCTTAATGAGGGGACTAGCCCATAATGAGCAGTTCTTC | CASSLMRGLAHNEQFF
TRBJ2-7 | - | TRBV5-7 | - | TGTGCCAGCAGCTTGGAGTCGGGGGTTTACGAGCAGTACTTC | CASSLESGVYEQYF
TRBJ2-1 | once | TRBV29-1 | - | TGCAGCGTTGGTTCCCCGAGCTCCTACAATGAGCAGTTCTTC | CSVGSPSSYNEQFF
TRBJ1-1 | - | TRBV7-9 | TRBD1 | TGTGCCAGCAGCGGCAGAACAGGGGGGAGCACTGAAGCTTTCTTT | CASSGRTGGSTEAFF
TRBJ1-2 | - | TRBV15 | - | TGTGCCACCAGCAGAGGACGGGGAGAAGCTAACTATGGCTACACCTTC | CATSRGRGEANYGYTF
TRBJ2-1 | - | TRBV7-2 | TRBD2 | TGTGCCAGCAGTCCTACCGGGACTAGCGGGGAGGGAAGGTTCTTC | CASSPTGTSGEGRFF
TRBJ1-2 | - | TRBV6-6 | - | TGTGCCAGCAGCAAAGCCTCCAGCTCGGGTGGCTACACCTTC | CASSKASSSGGYTF
TRBJ2-5 | - | TRBV7-7 | TRBD2 | TGTGCCAGCAGCGGGGGACTAGCGGGAGTTGTTGAGACCCAGTACTTC | CASSGGLAGVVETQYF
TRBJ2-1 | - | TRBV29-1 | - | TGCAGCGTTGAAAGGCGGTTTAATGTCAATGAGCAGTTCTTC | CSVERRFNVNEQFF
TRBJ2-1 | - | TRBV5-1 | - | TGCGCCAGCAGCTTGGACCCAGGGGATGAGCAGTTCTTC | CASSLDPGDEQFF
TRBJ2-5 | - | TRBV10-3 | - | TGTGCCATCAAGGACTCACAGGGTCCCCAAGAGACCCAGTACTTC | CAIKDSQGPQETQYF
TRBJ2-3 | - | TRBV5-6 | - | TGTGCCAGCAGCTTGACTAGCACAGATACGCAGTATTTT | CASSLTSTDTQYF
TRBJ1-2 | - | TRBV5-6 | - | TGTGCCAGCAGCTTCACGGGGGGCTATGGCTACACCTTC | CASSFTGGYGYTF
TRBJ2-3 | - | TRBV30 | - | TGTGCCTGGAGTCCCGTCGGAGGTACGCAGTATTTT | CAWSPVGGTQYF
TRBJ1-5 | - | TRBV16 | TRBD1 | TGTGCCAGCAGCCAAGGGCAGGGGGGATCCGCCTATCAGCCCCAGCATTTT | CASSQGQGGSAYQPQHF
TRBJ2-5 | - | TRBV7-2 | - | TGTGCCAGCAGCTTAGTATCCTATACGGGAGAGACCCAGTACTTC | CASSLVSYTGETQYF
TRBJ1-1 | - | TRBV27 | - | TGTGCCAGCAGTTTATTTCTTGAGAGTGAAGCTTTCTTT | CASSLFLESEAFF
TRBJ2-1 | once | TRBV28 | TRBD2 | TGTGCCAGCAGTTCGGGCTATCGGGAGGAGTTCTTC | CASSSGYREEFF
TRBJ1-4 | - | TRBV4-1 | TRBD1 | TGCGCCAGCAGCCCCGGGACAGTAAATAATGAAAAACTGTTTTTT | CASSPGTVNNEKLFF
TRBJ2-1 | - | TRBV7-9 | TRBD1 | TGTGCCAGCAGCCTAGGGACAGGGATCCATGAGCAGTTCTTC | CASSLGTGIHEQFF
TRBJ2-1 | - | TRBV27 | TRBD2 | TGTGCCAGCAGTTGGGTAGCGGGGGCCTACAATGAGCAGTTCTTC | CASSWVAGAYNEQFF
TRBJ2-1 | - | TRBV18 | - | TGTGCCAGCTCACCACTAGCCCCAGGGGTGACCTACAATGAGCAGTTCTTC | CASSPLAPGVTYNEQFF
TRBJ2-7 | - | TRBV18 | - | TGTGCCAGCTCACCACCAGCCTCCACCTACGAGCAGTACTTC | CASSPPASTYEQYF
TRBJ2-5 | once | TRBV9 | TRBD2 | TGTGCCAGCAGCCTCGGGACTAGCGGGGCGCAAGAGACCCAGTACTTC | CASSLGTSGAQETQYF